Following are 4 T cell receptor beta chains from one sample sequenced in a study of glioma-infiltrating T cells after dendritic cell vaccination. The repertoire was sequenced with immunoSEQ multiplex PCR; TCRdb's copy has only in-frame clones and lacks some. The sample contains 99,000 or so clones, around 89% of which appear only once. As to time point: after dendritic cell vaccination, including at tumor progression/relapse. The sample consisted of blood, taken after dendritic cell vaccination. The receptors originated from a human donor with glioblastoma.

The rearrangement links TRBV19 to TRBJ2-7; the D is unclear. The V gene's germline CDR1 is LNHDA and CDR2 SQIVND (reference sequence). V was trimmed by 1 base and J by 6 bases, leaving 10 bases between them. CDR3 size: 13 residues. The CDR3 DNA reads TGTGCCAGTAGTATAGGCTCCCACAGCGAGCAGTACTTC. Its protein product is CASSIGSHSEQYF.

This chain links TRBV14 with TRBJ1-2; TRBD1 aligns across 7 bases. V lost 0 bases to trimming and J lost 4 bases; unmatched junction nucleotides: 2. The CDR3 consists of 14 residues. CDR1 and CDR2 from the germline V gene are SGHDN and FVKESK. This CDR3 reads CASSQDKGAYGYTF. In nucleotides, the CDR3 is TGTGCCAGCAGCCAAGATAAGGGGGCCTATGGCTACACCTTC.

The chain is built from TRBV4-1 and TRBJ2-7, with TRBD1 identical over 7 bases. The J segment lost 6 bases and the V segment lost 3 bases, leaving 14 bases of the junction unmatched. CDR1 and CDR2 (germline): MGHRA, YSYEKL. The CDR3 length is 16 residues. The CDR3 DNA reads TGCGCCAGCAGCCACAACCGGGACAGTTGGAAGGGCGAGCAGTACTTC. Its protein is CASSHNRDSWKGEQYF.

This chain links TRBV5-1 with TRBJ1-1, with D hard to call. CDR3 length equals 14 residues. V was shortened by 3 bases and J by 5 bases, with 14 bases between the two germline ends. Germline loops: CDR1 SGHRS, CDR2 YFSETQ. The CDR3 region has the DNA TGCGCCAGCAGCTCTACGAATGGTTGGACTGAAGCTTTCTTT. Amino acids: CASSSTNGWTEAFF.